Only a few counts were recorded for the clone carrying this T cell receptor beta chain. Its antigen is undetermined. The data were obtained in a study of immune evolution from preneoplasia to lung adenocarcinoma. Study conclusions and caveats: KRAS-mutant nodules had the highest T cell clonality.

The CDR3 length is 15 residues. The junction had 8 bases not matched to a gene; V was cut back by 3 bases and J by 7 bases. Germline CDR1 reads SNHLY; CDR2 reads FYNNEI. Here immunoSEQ multiplex PCR was the method, and the copy in TCRdb shows in-frame clones only, minus some. The sample yields about 41,000 clones, roughly 80% seen once. This sequence originates from a person in their sixties with lung adenocarcinoma. Material: FFPE invasive lung adenocarcinoma tissue. This chain joins TRBV2 and TRBJ2-1; 8 positions agree with TRBD2. CDR3 DNA sequence: TGTGCCAGCAGTGAGGCCCGTTCGGGGGGGAATGAGCAGTTCTTC. Its translation is CASSEARSGGNEQFF.